This T cell receptor beta chain was documented in a study of cytomegalovirus exposure and HLA in healthy donors. Study results and limitations: Later, an analysis found that common viral pathogens appeared to be linked with several of the most significant clusters. Three chains linked to CMV were shown in vitro to be specific for CMV antigens. A later analysis reportedly found fewer N-insertions in an Asian-associated ancestry cluster than the approximately 700-donor mean.

CDR1 and CDR2 (germline): SGHTA, FQGTGA. The CDR3 loop spans 15 amino acids. Trimming removed 6 bases from V and 5 bases from J; junction bases left unmatched: 8. 13 Jbeta primers and 60 Vbeta primers were used for the PCR. The method was immunoSEQ multiplex PCR; TCRdb's version includes in-frame clones alone and lacks a portion of them. This table holds roughly 120,000 clones, about 73% found once. Notes on this clone: Antigen specificity is unknown.

The sequencing input was PBMCs. The chain uses TRBV7-3 and TRBJ2-1; 9 positions agree with TRBD2. The sequence was obtained from a woman aged 40 to 50 in good health and CMV-seropositive. CDR3 residues: CASSTLAGNNNEQFF. CDR3 DNA: TGTGCCAGCAGTACGCTAGCGGGGAATAACAATGAGCAGTTCTTC.